What follows is one T cell receptor (beta chain) and its context. These data belong to a study of blood T cell repertoires in COVID-19. Study-wide background: PBMCs, B-cell-depleted T cells, or T cells provided the cDNA or gDNA that made up the material.

How the authors handled the data: Nucleated cell number was recorded as an estimate derived from reference gene primer amplification. Method: immunoSEQ multiplex PCR; TCRdb's copy keeps in-frame clones and lacks some. V, J and clone size derive from that table, while D and trimming were established from the DNA sequence. The table includes some 250,000 clones, 75% to 90% detected once. All enrollees were about 18 to 100 years old and from some 24 US areas. Cohorts were determined from participant-reported clinical history. Sequencing used PBMCs or T cells enriched from blood (not recorded which). The clonotype comes from a woman aged 40 to 50 with acute COVID-19.

The CDR3 DNA reads TGCAGCGCTACAAAAGGGACAGGGCTGGCCACCGGGGAGCTGTTTTTT. This gives the protein CSATKGTGLATGELFF. The chain recombines TRBV29-1 with TRBJ2-2, with 9 bases aligning to TRBD1. The CDR3 loop spans 16 amino acids. Germline CDR1 is SQVTM and CDR2 is ANQGSEA. V gave up 7 bases and J gave up 4 bases; unmatched junction bases: 13.